A single sample is the source of the 16 T cell receptor beta chains below, sequenced in a study of control samples from healthy donors and cancer patients. The method was immunoSEQ multiplex PCR; TCRdb's version includes in-frame clones alone and lacks a portion of them. There are about 150,000 clones in the sample; around 90% occur only once, and around 1.6% lies in the top ten. The sequenced sample was blood. The receptors were sampled from a young man in good health.

This clone was detected only a few times. The chain recombines TRBV7-9 with TRBJ2-7; either TRBD1 or TRBD2 may fit D (5 bases each). CDR1 SEHNR and CDR2 FQNEAQ come from the germline V gene (reference sequence). CDR3 length: 14 residues. V lost 1 base and J lost 5, with 12 bases in between. The CDR3 loop reads CASSLEVGTDEQYF. DNA for the CDR3: TGTGCCAGCAGCTTAGAAGTGGGGACCGACGAGCAGTACTTC.

This clone was seen once. The rearrangement joins TRBV28 to TRBJ1-1; no reliable D call. This CDR3 is 14 amino acids long. V lost 8 bases, J lost 3 bases, and 16 bases lay in between. Germline values: CDR1 MDHEN, CDR2 SYDVKM. The CDR3 coding sequence is TGTGCCAGCTTTCAAAGCGGGCTCTACACTGAAGCTTTCTTT. As protein: CASFQSGLYTEAFF. Filled out from reference TRBV28 and TRBJ1-1, the complete variable domain reads DVKVTQSSRYLVKRTGEKVFLECVQDMDHENMFWYRQDPGLGLRLIYFSYDVKMKEKGDIPEGYSVSREKKERFSLILESASTNQTSMYLCASFQSGLYTEAFFGQGTRLTVV.

The chain carries TRBV7-3 and TRBJ2-1, with 14 positions matching TRBD2. Germline trimming cut 4 bases from V and 7 bases from J; bases unmatched to any gene: 3. The germline gives CDR1 SGHTA, CDR2 FQGTGA. This CDR3 has 15 amino acids. CDR3 coding DNA: TGTGCCAGCAGCTCGGGACTAGCGGGGGTAAATGAGCAGTTCTTC. Residues: CASSSGLAGVNEQFF.

The chain combines TRBV4-3 with TRBJ1-4, with a possible D match to TRBD1 (6 bases). The length of the CDR3 is 15 residues. Germline assignment: CDR1 LGHNA and CDR2 YSLEER. Between the trimmed V and J ends, which lost 0 bases and 8 bases, there was a span of 13 bases. Here the CDR3 reads CASSQDGGAREKLFF. For the CDR3, the DNA is TGCGCCAGCAGCCAAGATGGGGGGGCGCGGGAAAAACTGTTTTTT.

In DNA form, the CDR3 reads TGTGCCAGCAGCCAAGATACAGGAGGGAATCAGCCCCAGCATTTT. Its translation: CASSQDTGGNQPQHF. The chain is built from TRBV4-2 and TRBJ1-5; D perhaps matches TRBD1 (5 bases). V gave up 0 bases and J gave up 4 bases, with 10 bases separating them. The CDR3 length is 15 residues. Germline V gene sequence: CDR1 LGHNA, CDR2 YNFKEQ.

The DNA for the CDR3 is TGTGCCAGTATAGGAAGGGATTACACCGGGGAGCTGTTTTTT. Translated, it gives CASIGRDYTGELFF. This rearrangement joins TRBV19 to TRBJ2-2; D remains unclear. Trimming cost V 7 bases and J 3 bases, with 12 bases left between them. CDR1 and CDR2 from the germline V gene are LNHDA and SQIVND (reference sequence). The CDR3 totals 14 residues.

The J gene is TRBJ2-3, the V gene TRBV7-8; the D gene is possibly TRBD2 (5 bases). The CDR3 has 16 amino acids. Germline-derived CDR1 and CDR2 are SGHVS and FQNEAQ. Trimming took 4 bases from V and 3 from J, leaving 17 bases between them. The CDR3 DNA is TGTGCCAGCAGCTCTACTGAGGGTTACCGGACAGATACGCAGTATTTT. It translates to CASSSTEGYRTDTQYF.

The gene calls are TRBV15 and TRBJ2-7; possible D gene TRBD1, 6 bases. The CDR3 has 17 residues. Germline loops: CDR1 LNHNV, CDR2 YYDKDF (reference sequence). Trimming pared 1 base from V and 0 bases from J, leaving 16 bases between. CDR3 sequence reads: CATSRGGRTARSYEQYF. CDR3 DNA: TGTGCCACCAGCAGAGGGGGGCGGACAGCACGCTCCTACGAGCAGTACTTC.

CDR3 sequence: CASSLELAAFRDERNEQFF. CDR3 DNA: TGTGCCAGCAGCTTAGAGCTAGCGGCATTTCGCGACGAACGGAATGAGCAGTTCTTC. J is TRBJ2-1 and V is TRBV11-3, with 7 bases that match TRBD2. The CDR3 runs 19 residues. CDR1 and CDR2 (germline): SGHNT, YENEEA. V gave up 0 bases and J gave up 7 bases; unmatched junction bases: 18.

The CDR3 nucleotides are TGTGCCAGCAGCTTGGGGGACGGTAATGAAAAACTGTTTTTT. The encoded protein is CASSLGDGNEKLFF. V gene TRBV7-9 combines with J gene TRBJ1-4, with D perhaps TRBD1 (5 bases). Trimming stripped 3 bases from V and 4 bases from J, with 9 bases between. The CDR3 totals 14 residues. Germline CDR1 and CDR2: SEHNR and FQNEAQ (reference sequence). The whole variable domain, filled in from reference TRBV7-9 and TRBJ1-4, reads DTGVSQNPRHKITKRGQNVTFRCDPISEHNRLYWYRQTLGQGPEFLTYFQNEAQLEKSRLLSDRFSAERPKGSFSTLEIQRTEQGDSAMYLCASSLGDGNEKLFFGSGTQLSVL.

This rearrangement joins TRBV3-1 (or the pseudogene TRBV3-2) to TRBJ2-2, with 7 bases matching TRBD1. This CDR3 spans 16 amino acids. Looked up from germline, CDR1 is LGHDT and CDR2 is YNNKEL (reference sequence). Losses at the gene ends were 2 bases for V and 7 bases for J; bases not matched to a gene: 10. This CDR3 is CASSQIGTVRHGELFF. The DNA for the CDR3 is TGTGCCAGCAGCCAAATCGGGACAGTAAGGCACGGGGAGCTGTTTTTT.

The chain has TRBV4-3 and TRBJ1-1; no clear D. The CDR3 loop spans 15 amino acids. Germline lookup yields CDR1 LGHNA and CDR2 YSLEER. V lost 0 bases to trimming and J lost 11 bases, with 19 bases between them. This chain's CDR3 is CASSQDAAIGRAAFF. The CDR3 nucleotides read TGCGCCAGCAGCCAAGATGCCGCTATAGGGAGGGCGGCTTTCTTT.

The J gene is TRBJ2-5, the V gene TRBV5-4, with 7 bases aligning to TRBD2. Per the germline V gene, CDR1 is SGHNT and CDR2 is YYREEE (reference sequence). V lost 0 bases, J lost 4 bases, and 3 bases stayed unmatched. The CDR3 length is 14 residues. CDR3 DNA sequence: TGTGCCAGCAGCTTGGGGGGACTAACAGAGACCCAGTACTTC. It codes for CASSLGGLTETQYF.

The chain carries TRBV7-2 and TRBJ2-5; D uncertain. V lost 5 bases, J lost 3 bases, and 13 bases lay in between. The V gene's germline CDR1 is SGHTA and CDR2 FQGNSA. This CDR3 is 14 amino acids long. Written as DNA, the CDR3 is TGTGCCAGCAGCCGCCGTCCGCTAGAAGAGACCCAGTACTTC. Residues: CASSRRPLEETQYF.

This chain uses TRBV28 with TRBJ1-2, with a weak D call TRBD1 (6 bases). V dropped 6 bases and J dropped 6 bases, with 14 bases sitting between them. Germline V gives CDR1 MDHEN, CDR2 SYDVKM. CDR3 size: 13 residues. This CDR3 is CASRGQGKDGYTF. The CDR3 DNA reads as TGTGCCAGCAGAGGTCAGGGGAAAGATGGCTACACCTTC.

The sample holds a few counts of this clone. The genes are TRBV6-2 or TRBV6-3 and TRBJ2-3; TRBD2 aligns across 15 bases. This CDR3 has 18 residues. The germline CDR1 and CDR2 sequences are MNHEY and SVGEGT. J was trimmed by 2 bases and V by 5 bases; bases with no gene match: 8. The CDR3: CASSKGTSGGYFTDTQYF. The CDR3 DNA follows: TGTGCCAGCAGTAAAGGGACTAGCGGGGGGTATTTCACAGATACGCAGTATTTT.